One and the same sample provided the 23 T cell receptor beta chains below, sequenced in a study of shared clonotypes between healthy human individuals. Here immunoSEQ multiplex PCR was the method, and the copy in TCRdb shows in-frame clones only, minus some. The sample has hundreds of thousands of clones; over 60% are singletons. Sequenced: PBMCs. Receptors were obtained from a woman aged 40-49 years in good health. Some clones in this sample may be carry-over from other donors' samples.

At least ten counts were recorded for this clone. CDR3 region: CASSVRQAWAGANVLTF. The DNA for the CDR3 is TGTGCCAGCAGCGTCCGTCAGGCATGGGCTGGGGCCAACGTCCTGACTTTC. The chain recombines TRBV7-9 with TRBJ2-6; D remains unclear. The length of the CDR3 is 17 residues. The V gene's germline CDR1 is SEHNR and CDR2 FQNEAQ (reference sequence). The V end lost 5 bases, the J end lost 2 bases, and 16 bases lay between the germline ends.

V gene TRBV2 combines with J gene TRBJ2-5; 12 bases are a match to TRBD1. V dropped 6 bases and J dropped 5; count of bases not matched to a gene: 7. CDR1 is SNHLY and CDR2 is FYNNEI in the germline V gene. This CDR3 spans 15 amino acids. CDR3 DNA: TGTGCCAGCAGGACCGGGACAGGGGGCGGGGAGACCCAGTACTTC. This gives the protein CASRTGTGGGETQYF.

This clone has only one observation. This chain connects TRBV27 to TRBJ2-7; the D gene is possibly TRBD2 (6 bases). V gave up 5 bases and J gave up 0 bases, with 11 bases separating them. Per the germline V gene, CDR1 is MNHEY and CDR2 is SMNVEV (reference sequence). The CDR3 loop spans 14 amino acids. The DNA for the CDR3 is TGTGCCAGCAGTCGCGTCGGGAGCTCCTACGAGCAGTACTTC. It yields the protein CASSRVGSSYEQYF.

The chain has TRBV11-2 and TRBJ1-1; D might be TRBD1 (5 bases). Trimming left V 2 bases short and J 0 bases short, with 10 bases between. The V gene's germline CDR1 is SGHAT and CDR2 FQNNGV. CDR3 size: 15 residues. CDR3 region: CASSLFRGLNTEAFF. Here the CDR3 DNA reads TGTGCCAGCAGCTTATTTCGGGGACTGAACACTGAAGCTTTCTTT.

Note on this clone: This CDR3 is also generated by other DNA sequences in the sample. V gene TRBV18 combines with J gene TRBJ2-7; 11 bases match TRBD2. The germline V gene has CDR1 KGHSH and CDR2 LQKENI. After removal of 1 base from V and 2 bases from J, the junction contained 1 base not matched to a gene. The CDR3 runs to 15 residues. The chain's CDR3 is CASSPLAGGAYEQYF. The DNA of the CDR3 is TGTGCCAGCTCACCACTAGCGGGAGGGGCCTACGAGCAGTACTTC.

The chain links TRBV5-4 to TRBJ1-1, with D maybe TRBD1 (6 bases). The V end was cut by 6 bases, the J end by 4 bases, with 16 bases between. This CDR3 has 14 amino acids. CDR1 SGHNT and CDR2 YYREEE come from the germline V gene (reference sequence). CDR3: CASTLKGEGTEAFF. As DNA, the CDR3 is TGTGCCAGCACCCTGAAGGGGGAGGGCACTGAAGCTTTCTTT.

This chain joins TRBV4-3 and TRBJ2-5, with 10 positions matching TRBD1. The CDR3 runs to 16 residues. Germline loops: CDR1 LGHNA, CDR2 YSLEER. V dropped 2 bases and J dropped 9; count of bases not matched to a gene: 12. In DNA, the CDR3 is TGCGCCAGCAGCCAATCCGGGACAGGGGATCGAAAGGCCCAGTACTTC. It is translated as CASSQSGTGDRKAQYF.

This chain joins TRBV5-1 and TRBJ2-2; 9 bases fit TRBD1. The CDR3 length is 16 residues. Germline lookup yields CDR1 SGHRS and CDR2 YFSETQ. With 4 bases clipped from V and 0 bases from J, the junction kept 4 bases outside the gene matches. The CDR3 bases are TGCGCCAGCAGCACCAGACAGGGGGCGAACACCGGGGAGCTGTTTTTT. The encoded protein is CASSTRQGANTGELFF.

For this clone: Additional DNA sequences in this sample encode the identical CDR3. The chain links TRBV4-2 to TRBJ1-5, with D unresolved. Deletions cut 1 base from V and 6 bases from J, with 7 bases between. The CDR3 consists of 13 residues. Germline CDR1 LGHNA, CDR2 YNFKEQ. The CDR3 spells CASSQGFGQPQHF. CDR3 sequence (DNA): TGTGCCAGCAGCCAAGGGTTTGGTCAGCCCCAGCATTTT.

The chain combines TRBV19 with TRBJ2-6; D call uncertain. V dropped 1 base and J dropped 4 bases, with 8 bases sitting between them. This CDR3 region has 15 residues. Germline values: CDR1 LNHDA, CDR2 SQIVND (reference sequence). The CDR3 nucleotides are TGTGCCAGTAGTATAGCAGGTGCAGGGGCCAACGTCCTGACTTTC. It is translated as CASSIAGAGANVLTF.

The chain recombines TRBV10-3 with TRBJ1-4; tentative D call: TRBD1 (5 bases). V lost 10 bases and J 4 bases, leaving 13 bases between the germline ends. This CDR3 is built from 13 residues. The germline CDR1 and CDR2 sequences are ENHRY and SYGVKD. The CDR3 sequence is CATQAGFNEKLFF. The CDR3 coding sequence is TGTGCCACACAGGCGGGCTTTAATGAAAAACTGTTTTTT.

The rearrangement joins TRBV5-4 to TRBJ2-5; 9 nucleotides agree with TRBD1. The end of the DNA fits TRBJ2-7 better, so the J call may be wrong. Germline CDR1 is SGHNT and CDR2 is YYREEE (reference sequence). CDR3 length: 15 amino acids. CDR3 protein: CASSGADRGPYEQYF. The DNA of the CDR3 is TGTGCCAGCAGCGGCGCGGACAGGGGTCCCTACGAGCAGTACTTC.

V usage is TRBV4-2 and J usage is TRBJ2-5, with TRBD2 matching over 14 bases. The J call may not be correct, given that the DNA end is closer to TRBJ2-7. Germline CDR1 reads LGHNA; CDR2 reads YNFKEQ. There are 17 residues in the CDR3. CDR3 coding DNA: TGTGCCAGCAGCCAGGGGACTAGCGGGAGAGTTGGCTACGAGCAGTACTTC. Encoded protein: CASSQGTSGRVGYEQYF.

This clone was counted many times. This chain uses TRBV20-1 with TRBJ2-1; the D is unclear. Germline lookup yields CDR1 DFQATT and CDR2 SNEGSKA (reference sequence). This CDR3 has 10 amino acids. The V end was cut by 3 bases, the J end by 5 bases, with 2 bases between. CDR3 DNA: TGCAGTGCTAGGGACAATGAGCAGTTCTTC. Translation gives CSARDNEQFF.

The chain employs TRBV29-1 and TRBJ2-7; 9 nucleotides align to TRBD1. The CDR3 is 14 residues long. Germline CDR1 SQVTM, CDR2 ANQGSEA. The V and J ends lost 3 bases and 4 bases, in that order; junction bases with no gene match: 7. This CDR3 reads CSVEGTGSMYEQYF. In DNA, the CDR3 is TGCAGCGTTGAGGGGACAGGGAGTATGTACGAGCAGTACTTC.

This clone has only a few counts. V gene TRBV28 combines with J gene TRBJ1-4; maybe TRBD1 (6 bases). V lost 5 bases and J lost 3, with 10 bases in between. Germline loops: CDR1 MDHEN, CDR2 SYDVKM. CDR3 size: 14 residues. CDR3 residues: CASSPPGANEKLFF. For the CDR3, the DNA is TGTGCCAGCAGTCCTCCAGGGGCTAATGAAAAACTGTTTTTT.

This clone appeared a few times. The V gene is TRBV6-5, the J gene TRBJ1-1; D gene unclear. CDR3 length equals 14 residues. Trimming shortened V by 2 bases and J by 1 base, and 8 bases separated the two germline ends. Germline CDR1 is MNHEY and CDR2 is SVGAGI. This CDR3 is CASSYGRENTEAFF. The CDR3 DNA sequence: TGTGCCAGCAGTTACGGGAGGGAGAACACTGAAGCTTTCTTT.

This clone was seen repeatedly, ten times or more. The rearrangement uses TRBV30 and TRBJ1-1, with TRBD1 matching over 7 bases. CDR1 is GTSNPN and CDR2 is SVGIG in the germline V gene (reference sequence). V lost 4 bases to trimming and J lost 11 bases; unmatched junction nucleotides: 13. The CDR3 covers 13 residues. The DNA of the CDR3 is TGTGCCTGGACCTTCAGGGGGACGAGACGTGCTTTCTTT. Amino acid sequence: CAWTFRGTRRAFF. The full variable domain, with the rest looked up from reference TRBV30 and TRBJ1-1, is SQTIHQWPATLVQPVGSPLSLECTVEGTSNPNLYWYRQAAGRGLQLLFYSVGIGQISSEVPQNLSASRPQDRQFILSSKKLLLSDSGFYLCAWTFRGTRRAFFGQGTRLTVV.

The chain employs TRBV28 and TRBJ2-7, with a tentative D call TRBD1 (5 bases). V was shortened by 1 base and J by 3 bases, with 13 bases between the two germline ends. Germline V lookup: CDR1 MDHEN, CDR2 SYDVKM. The CDR3 covers 15 residues. The CDR3 loop reads CASSLSGLGRYEQYF. CDR3 DNA sequence: TGTGCCAGCAGTTTATCAGGGCTTGGTCGCTACGAGCAGTACTTC.

The chain couples TRBV15 to TRBJ2-7; 10 bases agree with TRBD1. Germline CDR1 is LNHNV and CDR2 is YYDKDF (reference sequence). CDR3 length equals 15 residues. V was pared by 5 bases and J by 3 bases, with 7 bases of the junction left unmatched. CDR3 protein: CATSGPGTGVYEQYF. The CDR3 DNA follows: TGTGCCACCAGCGGACCCGGGACAGGGGTCTACGAGCAGTACTTC.

The J gene is TRBJ2-2, the V gene TRBV5-4; no definite D call. V lost 4 bases to trimming and J lost 1 base, with 14 bases between them. This CDR3 has 16 residues. CDR1 is SGHNT and CDR2 is YYREEE in the germline V gene (reference sequence). CDR3 sequence (DNA): TGTGCCAGCAGCGCGGCCGTGGCAAGGAACACCGGGGAGCTGTTTTTT. Its protein product is CASSAAVARNTGELFF.

The CDR3 here is CASSWNQDREQYF. The CDR3, as DNA: TGTGCCAGCAGCTGGAACCAGGATCGCGAGCAGTACTTC. This chain connects TRBV7-9 to TRBJ2-7, with D unresolved. The V end was cut by 4 bases, the J end by 6 bases, with 13 bases between. CDR1 and CDR2 (germline): SEHNR, FQNEAQ (reference sequence). The CDR3 runs 13 residues.

The gene calls are TRBV29-1 and TRBJ2-1; 10 bases agree with TRBD1. Germline CDR1 is SQVTM and CDR2 is ANQGSEA. There are 13 residues in the CDR3. The ends lost 3 bases at V and 10 bases at J; junction bases unmatched: 6. CDR3 sequence reads: CSVDGGTGVEQFF. The CDR3 nucleotides read TGCAGCGTTGACGGAGGGACAGGGGTCGAGCAGTTCTTC.